The T cell receptor beta chain under discussion was sequenced for a study of OX40 agonist ivuxolimab in advanced cancers. TCRdb's copy holds only in-frame clones and misses some; the assay was immunoSEQ multiplex PCR. There are under 90,000 clones in the sample; 75% to 90% occur only once, and approximately 2% lies in the top ten. The germline V gene has CDR1 MDHEN and CDR2 SYDVKM. Germline trimming cut 4 bases from V and 6 bases from J; bases unmatched to any gene: 8. The CDR3 totals 16 residues. General study results and limits: Some patients without response likewise showed low normalized clonal expansion. The study observed clonal expansion of CD4+ and CD8+ blood T cells by week 6 at 0.1 to 3.0 mg/kg. Expanded clones were, on average, more numerous among CD8+ T cells than CD4+. Among the lowest peripheral clonal expansion occurred in 0.1-3.0 mg/kg partial responders.

With regard to this clone: Its antigen is not known.

The gene calls are TRBV28 and TRBJ2-3, with 12 bases fitting TRBD2. Sequenced material: CD4+ or CD8+ T cells sorted from blood, taken in a trial of the OX40 agonist ivuxolimab. The source is an adult with an advanced solid tumor such as melanoma, head and neck, liver or kidney cancer. The CDR3 spells CASSSQLAGGADTQYF. CDR3 bases: TGTGCCAGCAGTTCACAACTAGCGGGAGGTGCGGATACGCAGTATTTT.